This T cell receptor beta chain was sequenced in a study of cytomegalovirus exposure and HLA in healthy donors. Researchers ran the PCR with 60 Vbeta and 13 Jbeta primers. Here immunoSEQ multiplex PCR was the method, and the copy in TCRdb shows in-frame clones only, minus some. The table has about 130,000 clones, 65% to 80% seen once; the top ten hold about 2.9%. This clone was recorded only once. V gave up 9 bases and J gave up 0 bases, with 13 bases separating them. The CDR3 contains 14 residues. From germline, CDR1 is LNHDA and CDR2 SQIVND (reference sequence). This clonotype was sampled from a man aged 40-55 years in good health and CMV-seronegative. The sequencing input was PBMCs. The V call is TRBV19, the J call TRBJ2-3; no reliable D call. The CDR3 nucleotides are TGTGCCAGCTCCTGGTTGACTAGCACAGATACGCAGTATTTT. This encodes CASSWLTSTDTQYF. Full variable domain (outside the CDR3, taken from reference TRBV19 and TRBJ2-3): DGGITQSPKYLFRKEGQNVTLSCEQNLNHDAMYWYRQDPGQGLRLIYYSQIVNDFQKGDIAEGYSVSREKKESFPLTVTSAQKNPTAFYLCASSWLTSTDTQYFGPGTRLTVL.